This T cell receptor beta chain was recovered during a study of T cells in Graves' hyperthyroidism and ophthalmopathy. Across the study: Peripheral blood specimens were obtained at initial diagnosis, prior to any treatment.

Amplification yielded TCR beta CDR3 regions, with RNA transcripts as the source. Carried out on the TCR CDR3, a first-round RT-PCR used the HTBI primer set. From the multiplex PCR reads, TCRdb called clonotypes with MiXCR, one entry per CDR3 protein. The data hold 600,000 to 750,000 distinct CDR3 sequences, with roughly 17% observed a single time. Graves' hyperthyroidism without ophthalmopathy progression within 18 months was termed stable. Orbital computed tomography and thyroid ultrasound, together with serum TRAb and thyroxine and clinical symptoms, were used for diagnoses. The length of the CDR3 is 14 residues. The germline CDR1 and CDR2 sequences are SGHRS and YFSETQ. V was clipped by 1 base and J by 5 bases, with 12 bases between them.

The TCR originated in a middle-aged man with Graves' hyperthyroidism. The rearrangement joins TRBV5-1 to TRBJ1-1, with D possibly matching TRBD1 (5 bases). Sequencing was performed on blood. The CDR3 DNA follows: TGCGCCAGCAGCTTGTATCAGGGTTTGACTGAAGCTTTCTTT. As protein: CASSLYQGLTEAFF.